The table lists the clone carrying this T cell receptor beta chain with a few counts. These data come from a study of T cells in Graves' hyperthyroidism and ophthalmopathy. This CDR3 is 15 amino acids long. Per germline, CDR1 LGHNA and CDR2 YSLEER. Trimming took 5 bases from V and 6 from J, leaving 19 bases between them. Amplified TCR beta CDR3 regions derived from RNA transcripts. HTBI primers were employed in a first-round RT-PCR of the TCR CDR3. TCRdb re-called the multiplex PCR reads with MiXCR, one entry per CDR3 protein. Of around 280,000 distinct CDR3 sequences in the sample, more than 10% are singletons; the top ten hold 6.5% to 10%. Criteria for exclusion of patients were uncontrolled infection, other autoimmune disease, pregnancy or lactation.

This TCR was recovered from a woman aged 30 to 39 with Graves' hyperthyroidism that later progressed to Graves' ophthalmopathy. V is TRBV4-3 and J is TRBJ1-1; D is perhaps TRBD1 (5 bases). Sequenced input: blood. CDR3 amino acids: CASSFDDAGRPEAFF. The CDR3, as DNA: TGCGCCAGCAGCTTCGACGATGCAGGGAGGCCTGAAGCTTTCTTT.